The 17 T cell receptor beta chains listed next were all sequenced from one sample in a study of blood T cell repertoires in COVID-19 (dated by TCRdb to 2020 to 2021). Library generation was performed with the immunoSEQ multiplex PCR assay. This immuneACCESS table, as held by TCRdb, lists in-frame sequences with V and J called but not all clones. Of the missing ones, under half trace to an unresolved V gene in checked studies; the others have no known cause. The table for this sample lists approximately 75,000 clones; approximately 82% of them were counted only once. 7.4% of the sample rests with the top ten. The material sequenced was peripheral blood. The source of these receptors is a human donor in a cohort sampled during active COVID-19.

J is TRBJ2-1 and V is TRBV5-4; D not resolved. Germline V gene data show CDR1 as SGHNT and CDR2 as YYREEE (reference sequence). This CDR3 has 16 residues. V lost 1 base and J 0 bases, leaving 11 bases between the germline ends. In DNA, the CDR3 is TGTGCCAGCAGCTTGTCGGGTCGCAGCTCCTACAATGAGCAGTTCTTC. Translating gives CASSLSGRSSYNEQFF. Based on the CDR3 plus reference TRBV5-4 and TRBJ2-1, the full variable domain is ETGVTQSPTHLIKTRGQQVTLRCSSQSGHNTVSWYQQALGQGPQFIFQYYREEENGRGNFPPRFSGLQFPNYSSELNVNALELDDSALYLCASSLSGRSSYNEQFFGPGTRLTVL.

This clone was seen more than once but under ten times. The chain carries TRBV29-1 and TRBJ1-5; 7 nucleotides agree with TRBD1. V trimming: 0 bases; J trimming: 7 bases; junction bases outside the gene matches: 3. The CDR3 has 13 amino acids. Germline V lookup: CDR1 SQVTM, CDR2 ANQGSEA. The CDR3: CSVEDRQGQPQHF. The CDR3 DNA is TGCAGCGTTGAAGATAGACAGGGCCAGCCCCAGCATTTT. Complete variable domain (other parts from reference TRBV29-1 and TRBJ1-5): SAVISQKPSRDICQRGTSLTIQCQVDSQVTMMFWYRQQPGQSLTLIATANQGSEATYESGFVIDKFPISRPNLTFSTLTVSNMSPEDSSIYLCSVEDRQGQPQHFGDGTRLSIL.

The chain recombines TRBV5-1 with TRBJ2-5; 11 bases fit TRBD2. This CDR3 region has 19 residues. The V gene end was trimmed by 4 bases and the J gene end by 1 base; junction bases not matched to a gene: 15. Per germline, CDR1 SGHRS and CDR2 YFSETQ. The CDR3 DNA follows: TGCGCCAGCAGCCTGGAAGGGCCACTAGCGGGGGACCTCCAAGAGACCCAGTACTTC. Protein sequence: CASSLEGPLAGDLQETQYF.

The V and J genes are TRBV12-3 or TRBV12-4 and TRBJ1-4; tentative D call: TRBD1 (5 bases). V lost 6 bases and J 7 bases, leaving 9 bases between the germline ends. The CDR3 is made up of 12 amino acids. The CDR3 nucleotides read TGTGCCAGCAGGGGGACTGTTGAAAAACTGTTTTTT. Protein: CASRGTVEKLFF.

The gene calls are TRBV11-2 and TRBJ2-7; 8 positions agree with TRBD2. J lost 0 bases, V lost 6 bases, and 7 bases had no gene match. There are 15 residues in the CDR3. Germline V gene lookup returns CDR1 SGHAT and CDR2 FQNNGV. Here the CDR3 reads CASRLPGGSSYEQYF. In DNA form, the CDR3 reads TGTGCCAGCAGACTCCCGGGGGGGAGCTCCTACGAGCAGTACTTC.

The rearrangement uses TRBV18 and TRBJ2-3, with D uncertain. This CDR3 region has 14 residues. Germline CDR1 reads KGHSH; CDR2 reads LQKENI. The V gene lost 0 bases and the J gene lost 3 bases, with 7 bases spanning the gap. The CDR3 DNA reads TGTGCCAGCTCACCACCTTCGGAGACAGATACGCAGTATTTT. Protein product: CASSPPSETDTQYF.

V is TRBV3-1 (or the pseudogene TRBV3-2) and J is TRBJ2-3, with 11 nucleotides matching TRBD2. J gave up 4 bases and V 2 bases, and 2 bases lay outside the gene matches. The germline gives CDR1 LGHDT, CDR2 YNNKEL (reference sequence). This CDR3 is 15 amino acids long. Here the CDR3 DNA reads TGTGCCAGCAGCCAACAGGGACTAGCGGCAGATACGCAGTATTTT. Its protein product is CASSQQGLAADTQYF.

This clone was found once. The V and J genes are TRBV7-2 and TRBJ2-1; 9 nucleotides align to TRBD2. Trimming at V came to 0 bases and at J to 7 bases, leaving 7 bases not matched to a gene. The V gene's germline CDR1 is SGHTA and CDR2 FQGNSA. The CDR3 has 16 residues. The CDR3 loop reads CASSLAGGGVSNEQFF. CDR3 in DNA: TGTGCCAGCAGCTTAGCGGGCGGGGGGGTTTCTAATGAGCAGTTCTTC. Combining the CDR3 with reference TRBV7-2 and TRBJ2-1 gives the whole variable domain GAGVSQSPSNKVTEKGKDVELRCDPISGHTALYWYRQSLGQGLEFLIYFQGNSAPDKSGLPSDRFSAERTGGSVSTLTIQRTQQEDSAVYLCASSLAGGGVSNEQFFGPGTRLTVL.

This clone was observed a handful of times. The chain has TRBV18 and TRBJ2-7; 7 bases are a match to TRBD1. The junction had 9 bases not matched to a gene; V was cut back by 3 bases and J by 4 bases. There are 15 residues in the CDR3. Germline values: CDR1 KGHSH, CDR2 LQKENI. The CDR3 sequence is CASSPPNRGGYEQYF. CDR3 in DNA: TGTGCCAGCTCACCTCCTAACAGGGGCGGATACGAGCAGTACTTC.

The chain links TRBV12-3 or TRBV12-4 to TRBJ2-5; TRBD2 aligns across 7 bases. Trimming cost V 7 bases and J 1 base; bases outside gene matches: 3. The CDR3 is 13 residues long. CDR3 protein: CASTTSVQETQYF. In nucleotides, the CDR3 is TGTGCCAGCACTACTAGCGTCCAAGAGACCCAGTACTTC.

The chain couples TRBV7-9 to TRBJ1-2, with D perhaps TRBD1 (5 bases). Trimming took 1 base from V and 7 from J, leaving 10 bases between them. Germline assignment: CDR1 SEHNR and CDR2 FQNEAQ (reference sequence). The CDR3 runs to 13 residues. The CDR3 is CASSLDRLGGYTF. The CDR3, as DNA: TGTGCCAGCAGCTTAGACAGGTTGGGTGGCTACACCTTC.

The rearrangement links TRBV3-1 (or the pseudogene TRBV3-2) to TRBJ1-1, with 8 nucleotides matching TRBD1. The CDR3 extends over 16 amino acids. CDR1 is LGHDT, CDR2 YNNKEL, per germline (reference sequence). Trimming took 0 bases from V and 6 from J; bases not matched to a gene: 9. CDR3 coding DNA: TGTGCCAGCAGCCAAGACTTCCAGGGGGCGGGGGCTGAAGCTTTCTTT. Protein product: CASSQDFQGAGAEAFF.

The chain has TRBV4-3 and TRBJ2-2; D perhaps matches TRBD2 (6 bases). Germline V gene sequence: CDR1 LGHNA, CDR2 YSLEER. V was clipped by 1 base and J by 4 bases, with 13 bases between them. The CDR3 sequence is 16 residues long. The CDR3 DNA is TGCGCCAGCAGCCAAGGGGCCGGCGGGACCACCGGGGAGCTGTTTTTT. Its translation: CASSQGAGGTTGELFF.

This sequence joins TRBV7-3 and TRBJ1-3, with a weak D call TRBD1 (6 bases). Germline CDR1 and CDR2: SGHTA and FQGTGA. This CDR3 has 14 residues. Between the trimmed V and J ends, which lost 3 bases and 4 bases, there was a span of 10 bases. CDR3 amino acids: CASSLGQEGNTIYF. In DNA, the CDR3 is TGTGCCAGCAGCTTGGGACAAGAAGGAAACACCATATATTTT.

The J gene is TRBJ2-2, the V gene TRBV4-3, with D hard to call. The germline CDR1 and CDR2 sequences are LGHNA and YSLEER. V lost 4 bases, J lost 10 bases, and 22 bases lay in between. The CDR3 contains 16 residues. Here the CDR3 DNA reads TGCGCCAGCAGCCCAACATTTGCAGCGACGAGAGAGGAGCTGTTTTTT. Translation gives CASSPTFAATREELFF.

The chain has TRBV4-2 and TRBJ1-5, with 7 bases fitting TRBD1. CDR1 and CDR2 (germline): LGHNA, YNFKEQ. The CDR3 loop spans 15 amino acids. The V segment lost 2 bases and the J segment 4 bases; nucleotides outside the gene matches: 5. The CDR3 protein is CASSQSGTENQPQHF. The CDR3 bases are TGTGCCAGCAGCCAATCCGGGACAGAGAATCAGCCCCAGCATTTT.

The chain has TRBV19 and TRBJ1-1; no reliable D call. This CDR3 contains 15 residues. V gave up 3 bases and J gave up 0 bases, with 11 bases separating them. Germline CDR1 LNHDA, CDR2 SQIVND (reference sequence). CDR3 sequence: CASSMGSLMNTEAFF. The CDR3, as DNA: TGTGCCAGTAGTATGGGCAGTCTCATGAACACTGAAGCTTTCTTT.